This T cell receptor (beta chain) was recorded in a study of T-cell reconstitution after alpha-beta-depleted transplantation in children. Trimming took off 2 bases at V and 5 bases at J, with 15 bases between the two ends. CDR3 length: 15 amino acids. The sample holds many counts of this clonotype. Preparation of the TCRbeta library was carried out with unique molecular identifiers. TCRdb re-called the PCR reads with MiXCR, one entry per CDR3 protein. This sample has hundreds of thousands of distinct CDR3 sequences, with about 11% found just once. This chain joins TRBV12-3 or TRBV12-4 and TRBJ2-5; D perhaps matches TRBD1 (5 bases). The source is a child less than two years old with acute myeloid leukemia, due to receive a stem cell transplant. The source was PBMCs, collected before TCRalphabeta/CD19-depleted stem cell transplant. For the CDR3, the DNA is TGTGCCAGCAGTTTATCTACTGATGGGGCGGAGACCCAGTACTTC. Its translation: CASSLSTDGAETQYF.